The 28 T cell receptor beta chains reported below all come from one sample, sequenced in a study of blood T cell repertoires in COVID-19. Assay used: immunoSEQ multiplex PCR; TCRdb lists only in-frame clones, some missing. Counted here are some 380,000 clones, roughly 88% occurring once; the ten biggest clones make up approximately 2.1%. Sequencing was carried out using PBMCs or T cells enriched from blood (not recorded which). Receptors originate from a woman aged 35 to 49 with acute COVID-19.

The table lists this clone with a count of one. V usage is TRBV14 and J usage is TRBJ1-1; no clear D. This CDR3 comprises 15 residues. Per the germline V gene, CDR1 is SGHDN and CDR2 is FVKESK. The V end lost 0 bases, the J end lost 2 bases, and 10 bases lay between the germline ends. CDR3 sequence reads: CASSQDWGVNTEAFF. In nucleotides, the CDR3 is TGTGCCAGCAGCCAAGACTGGGGAGTTAACACTGAAGCTTTCTTT.

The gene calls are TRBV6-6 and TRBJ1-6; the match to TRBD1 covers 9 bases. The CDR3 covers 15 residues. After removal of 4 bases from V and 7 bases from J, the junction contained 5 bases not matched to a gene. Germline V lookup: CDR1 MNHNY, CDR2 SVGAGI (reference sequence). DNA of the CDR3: TGTGCCAGCAGTTTTGGGACAGGGATGAATTCACCCCTCCACTTT. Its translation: CASSFGTGMNSPLHF.

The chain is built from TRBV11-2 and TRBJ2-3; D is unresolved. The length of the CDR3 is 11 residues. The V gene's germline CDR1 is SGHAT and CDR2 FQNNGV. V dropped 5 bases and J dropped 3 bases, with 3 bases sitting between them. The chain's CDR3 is CASSVTDTQYF. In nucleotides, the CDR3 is TGTGCCAGCAGCGTAACAGATACGCAGTATTTT. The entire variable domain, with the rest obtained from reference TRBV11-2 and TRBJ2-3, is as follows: EAGVAQSPRYKIIEKRQSVAFWCNPISGHATLYWYQQILGQGPKLLIQFQNNGVVDDSQLPKDRFSAERLKGVDSTLKIQPAKLEDSAVYLCASSVTDTQYFGPGTRLTVL.

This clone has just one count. DNA for the CDR3: TGTGCCAGCAGCCTTAGCGGGAGAAACACAGATACGCAGTATTTT. This encodes CASSLSGRNTDTQYF. This chain connects TRBV5-4 to TRBJ2-3; 9 positions agree with TRBD2. The V gene end was trimmed by 4 bases and the J gene end by 2 bases; junction bases not matched to a gene: 5. This CDR3 is built from 15 residues. From germline, CDR1 is SGHNT and CDR2 YYREEE (reference sequence).

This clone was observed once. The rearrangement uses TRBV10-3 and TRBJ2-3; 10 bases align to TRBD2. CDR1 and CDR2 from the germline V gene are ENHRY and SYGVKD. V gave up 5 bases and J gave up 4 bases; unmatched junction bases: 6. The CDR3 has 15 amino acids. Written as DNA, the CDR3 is TGTGCCATCAGTCTAAGCGGGGGGGCCGCAGATACGCAGTATTTT. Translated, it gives CAISLSGGAADTQYF.

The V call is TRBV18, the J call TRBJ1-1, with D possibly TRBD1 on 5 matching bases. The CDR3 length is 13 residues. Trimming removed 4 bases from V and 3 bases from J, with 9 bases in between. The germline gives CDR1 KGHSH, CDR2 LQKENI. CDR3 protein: CASSQGVDTEAFF. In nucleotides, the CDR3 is TGTGCCAGCTCACAAGGGGTCGACACTGAAGCTTTCTTT.

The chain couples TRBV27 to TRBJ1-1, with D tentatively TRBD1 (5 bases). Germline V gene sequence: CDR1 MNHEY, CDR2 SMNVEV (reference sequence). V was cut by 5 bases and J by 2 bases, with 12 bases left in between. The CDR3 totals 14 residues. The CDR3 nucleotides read TGTGCCAGCAGTCTAAGACAGACAAACACTGAAGCTTTCTTT. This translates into CASSLRQTNTEAFF.

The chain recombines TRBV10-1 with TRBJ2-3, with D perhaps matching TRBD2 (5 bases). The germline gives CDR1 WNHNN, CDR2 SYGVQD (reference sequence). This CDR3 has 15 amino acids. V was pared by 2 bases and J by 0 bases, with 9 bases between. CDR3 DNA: TGCGCCAGCAGTGAGGGGCTAGCTAGCACAGATACGCAGTATTTT. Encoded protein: CASSEGLASTDTQYF.

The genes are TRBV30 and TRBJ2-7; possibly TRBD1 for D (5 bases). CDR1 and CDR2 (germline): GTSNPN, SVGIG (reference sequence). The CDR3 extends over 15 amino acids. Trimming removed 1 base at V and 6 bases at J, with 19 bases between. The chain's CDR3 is CAWSATPGPSIEQYF. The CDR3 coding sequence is TGTGCCTGGAGTGCAACCCCAGGGCCATCGATCGAGCAGTACTTC.

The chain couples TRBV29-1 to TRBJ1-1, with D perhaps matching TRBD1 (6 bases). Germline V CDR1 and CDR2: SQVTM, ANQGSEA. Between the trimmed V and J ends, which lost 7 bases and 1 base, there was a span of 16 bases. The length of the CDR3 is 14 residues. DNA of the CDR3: TGCAGCGGATCCCCGGGGGGGGCGAACACTGAAGCTTTCTTT. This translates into CSGSPGGANTEAFF. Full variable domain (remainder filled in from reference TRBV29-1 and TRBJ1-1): SAVISQKPSRDICQRGTSLTIQCQVDSQVTMMFWYRQQPGQSLTLIATANQGSEATYESGFVIDKFPISRPNLTFSTLTVSNMSPEDSSIYLCSGSPGGANTEAFFGQGTRLTVV.

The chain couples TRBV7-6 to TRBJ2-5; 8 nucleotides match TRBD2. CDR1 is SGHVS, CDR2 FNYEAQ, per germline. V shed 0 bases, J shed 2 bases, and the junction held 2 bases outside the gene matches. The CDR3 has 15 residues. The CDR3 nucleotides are TGTGCCAGCAGCTTAGCTGGCGGGGGGCAAGAGACCCAGTACTTC. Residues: CASSLAGGGQETQYF.

The CDR3 region is CASSPGAGYSASNYGYTF. CDR3 sequence (DNA): TGCGCCAGCAGCCCCGGAGCTGGCTACTCCGCTTCTAACTATGGCTACACCTTC. V is TRBV5-1 and J is TRBJ1-2; D is undetermined. CDR1 and CDR2 (germline): SGHRS, YFSETQ. Trimming removed 4 bases at V and 0 bases at J, with 22 bases between. This CDR3 is 18 amino acids long.

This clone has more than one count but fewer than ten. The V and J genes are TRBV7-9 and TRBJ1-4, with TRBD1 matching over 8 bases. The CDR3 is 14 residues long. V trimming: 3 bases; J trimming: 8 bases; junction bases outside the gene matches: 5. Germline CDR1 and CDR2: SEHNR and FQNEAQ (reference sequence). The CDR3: CASSFRTGQEKLFF. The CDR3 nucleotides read TGTGCCAGCAGCTTTAGGACAGGGCAGGAAAAACTGTTTTTT.

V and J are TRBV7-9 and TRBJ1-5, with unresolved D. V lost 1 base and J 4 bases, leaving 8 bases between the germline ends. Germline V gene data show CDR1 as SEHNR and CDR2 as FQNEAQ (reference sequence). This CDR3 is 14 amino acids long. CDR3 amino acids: CASSLDAGNQPQHF. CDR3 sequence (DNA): TGTGCCAGCAGCTTAGATGCGGGGAATCAGCCCCAGCATTTT.

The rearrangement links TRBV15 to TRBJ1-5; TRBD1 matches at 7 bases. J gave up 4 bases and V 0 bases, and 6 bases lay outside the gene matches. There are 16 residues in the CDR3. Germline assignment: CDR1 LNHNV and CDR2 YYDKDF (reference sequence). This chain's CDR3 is CATSRDRQGLNQPQHF. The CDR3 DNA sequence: TGTGCCACCAGCAGAGATAGACAGGGTTTAAATCAGCCCCAGCATTTT.

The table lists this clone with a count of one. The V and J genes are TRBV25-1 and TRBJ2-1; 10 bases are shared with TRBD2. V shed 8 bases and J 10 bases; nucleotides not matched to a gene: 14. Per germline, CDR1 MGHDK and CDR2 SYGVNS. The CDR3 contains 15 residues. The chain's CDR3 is CASLGLAGAPQEQFF. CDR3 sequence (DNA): TGTGCCAGCCTAGGGCTAGCGGGGGCCCCTCAGGAGCAGTTCTTC.

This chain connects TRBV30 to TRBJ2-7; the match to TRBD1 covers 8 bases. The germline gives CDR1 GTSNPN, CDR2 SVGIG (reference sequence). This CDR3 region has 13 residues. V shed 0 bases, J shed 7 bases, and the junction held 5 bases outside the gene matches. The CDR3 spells CAWSVPGGEEQYF. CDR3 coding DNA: TGTGCCTGGAGTGTACCAGGGGGCGAAGAGCAGTACTTC.

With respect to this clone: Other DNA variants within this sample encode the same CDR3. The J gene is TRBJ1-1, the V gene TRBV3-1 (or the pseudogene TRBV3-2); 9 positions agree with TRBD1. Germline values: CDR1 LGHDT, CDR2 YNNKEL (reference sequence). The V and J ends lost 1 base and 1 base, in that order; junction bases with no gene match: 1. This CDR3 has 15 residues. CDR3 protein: CASSQGGQGNTEAFF. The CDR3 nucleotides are TGTGCCAGCAGCCAAGGGGGACAGGGGAACACTGAAGCTTTCTTT.

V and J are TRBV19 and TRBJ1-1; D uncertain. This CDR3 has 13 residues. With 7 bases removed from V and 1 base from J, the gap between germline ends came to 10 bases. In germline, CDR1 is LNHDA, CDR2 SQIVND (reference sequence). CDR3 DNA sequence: TGTGCCAGTAAGATGAGAGGGAACACTGAAGCTTTCTTT. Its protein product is CASKMRGNTEAFF.

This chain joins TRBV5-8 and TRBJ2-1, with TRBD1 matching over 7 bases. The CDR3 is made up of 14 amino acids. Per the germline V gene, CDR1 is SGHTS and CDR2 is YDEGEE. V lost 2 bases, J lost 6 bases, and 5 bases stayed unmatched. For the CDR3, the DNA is TGTGCCAGCAGCTTTTTTTCAGGGGGCAATGAGCAGTTCTTC. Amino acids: CASSFFSGGNEQFF.

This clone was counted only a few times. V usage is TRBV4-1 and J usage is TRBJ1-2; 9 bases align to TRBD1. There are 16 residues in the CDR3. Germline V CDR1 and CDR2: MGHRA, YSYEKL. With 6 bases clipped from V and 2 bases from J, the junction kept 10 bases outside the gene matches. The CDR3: CASSHGTGYSNYGYTF. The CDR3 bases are TGCGCCAGCAGTCATGGGACAGGGTATTCGAACTATGGCTACACCTTC.

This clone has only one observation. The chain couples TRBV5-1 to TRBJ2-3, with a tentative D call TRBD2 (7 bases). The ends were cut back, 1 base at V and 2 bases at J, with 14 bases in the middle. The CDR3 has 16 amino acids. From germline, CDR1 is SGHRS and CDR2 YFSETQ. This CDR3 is CASSLLGGRVTDTQYF. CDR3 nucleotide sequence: TGCGCCAGCAGCTTGTTGGGGGGGCGGGTCACAGATACGCAGTATTTT.

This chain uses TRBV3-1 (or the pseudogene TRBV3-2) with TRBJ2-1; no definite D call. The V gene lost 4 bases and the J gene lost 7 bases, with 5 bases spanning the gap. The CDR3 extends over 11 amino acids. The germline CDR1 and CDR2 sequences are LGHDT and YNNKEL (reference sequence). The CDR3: CASSLRNEQFF. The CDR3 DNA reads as TGTGCCAGCAGCCTCCGGAATGAGCAGTTCTTC.

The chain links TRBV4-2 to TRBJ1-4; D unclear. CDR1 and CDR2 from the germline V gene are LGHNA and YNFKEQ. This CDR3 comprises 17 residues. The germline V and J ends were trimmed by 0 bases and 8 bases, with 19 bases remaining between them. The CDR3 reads CASSQDAQASFGEKLFF. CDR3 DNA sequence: TGTGCCAGCAGCCAAGACGCCCAGGCATCCTTTGGGGAAAAACTGTTTTTT.

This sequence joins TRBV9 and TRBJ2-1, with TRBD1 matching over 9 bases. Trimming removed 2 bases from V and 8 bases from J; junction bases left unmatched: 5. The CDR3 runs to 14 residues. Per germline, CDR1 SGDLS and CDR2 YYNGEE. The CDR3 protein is CASSVATGGDEQFF. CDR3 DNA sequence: TGTGCCAGCAGCGTGGCGACAGGGGGGGATGAGCAGTTCTTC.

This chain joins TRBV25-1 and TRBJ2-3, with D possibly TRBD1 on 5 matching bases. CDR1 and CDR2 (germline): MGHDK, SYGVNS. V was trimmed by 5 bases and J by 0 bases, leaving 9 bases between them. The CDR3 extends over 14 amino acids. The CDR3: CASSPGFSTDTQYF. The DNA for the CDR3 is TGTGCCAGCAGTCCAGGGTTTAGCACAGATACGCAGTATTTT.

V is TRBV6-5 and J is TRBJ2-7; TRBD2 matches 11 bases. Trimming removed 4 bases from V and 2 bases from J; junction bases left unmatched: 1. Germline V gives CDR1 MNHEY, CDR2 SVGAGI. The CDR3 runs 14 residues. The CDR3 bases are TGTGCCAGCAGTTTTAGCGGGGGGGCCTACGAGCAGTACTTC. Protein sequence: CASSFSGGAYEQYF.

The CDR3 bases are TGTGCCAGCAGCAAAGAGCCCTGGGAGGGGAGCCCCTACAATGAGCAGTTCTTC. Translated: CASSKEPWEGSPYNEQFF. The chain carries TRBV21-1 and TRBJ2-1; the D segment call TRBD2 is taken from the table without a DNA check. TRBV21-1 is listed as a pseudogene. The CDR3 is made up of 18 amino acids.